Listed here are 19 T cell receptor beta chains from one sample, sequenced in a study of T cell responses to AZD1222 COVID-19 vaccine. TCRdb keeps only in-frame clones here, not all; method: immunoSEQ multiplex PCR. The sample shows 55,000 to 75,000 clones, 88% of them seen only once. The sequenced sample was peripheral blood, obtained on day 0 of AZD1222 vaccination. These receptors came from an adult in good health.

This clone was seen just once. The CDR3 reads CASSLAATDYEQYF. CDR3 DNA: TGTGCCAGCAGCTTAGCGGCGACGGACTACGAGCAGTACTTC. The rearrangement joins TRBV7-6 to TRBJ2-7; no firm D call. Per the germline V gene, CDR1 is SGHVS and CDR2 is FNYEAQ. The V gene lost 0 bases and the J gene lost 3 bases, with 9 bases spanning the gap. This CDR3 has 14 amino acids.

V and J are TRBV9 and TRBJ2-7; 11 nucleotides match TRBD2. The CDR3 contains 15 residues. The junction had 3 bases not matched to a gene; V was cut back by 0 bases and J by 4 bases. Looked up from germline, CDR1 is SGDLS and CDR2 is YYNGEE. The CDR3 loop is CASSVASGRQYEQYF. CDR3 sequence (DNA): TGTGCCAGCAGCGTAGCTAGCGGGAGGCAATACGAGCAGTACTTC.

This chain links TRBV27 with TRBJ2-6; D ambiguous. Germline CDR1 reads MNHEY; CDR2 reads SMNVEV (reference sequence). Trimming cost V 7 bases and J 2 bases, with 6 bases left between them. The CDR3 is made up of 13 amino acids. The CDR3 is CASTPTGANVLTF. Here the CDR3 DNA reads TGTGCCAGCACTCCTACTGGGGCCAACGTCCTGACTTTC.

This chain joins TRBV6-2 or TRBV6-3 and TRBJ2-5; 8 nucleotides line up with TRBD2. This CDR3 comprises 15 residues. V dropped 6 bases and J dropped 4; count of bases not matched to a gene: 10. Germline V gene lookup returns CDR1 MNHEY and CDR2 SVGEGT. CDR3 in DNA: TGTGCCAGCAGCCTTAGCGGGGCTGGGAGAGAGACCCAGTACTTC. Protein: CASSLSGAGRETQYF.

The V and J genes are TRBV6-1 and TRBJ1-6; D unclear. CDR1 MNHNS and CDR2 SASEGT come from the germline V gene. CDR3 length equals 16 residues. V dropped 4 bases and J dropped 9 bases, with 19 bases sitting between them. In DNA form, the CDR3 reads TGTGCCAGCAGTGGACCGGGAGGGTCCGCATTTTCACCCCTCCACTTT. This translates into CASSGPGGSAFSPLHF.

The rearrangement uses TRBV3-1 (or the pseudogene TRBV3-2) and TRBJ1-3; TRBD1 is a possible D gene (5 bases). Germline CDR1 LGHDT, CDR2 YNNKEL (reference sequence). CDR3 length: 16 residues. The V end was cut by 8 bases, the J end by 0 bases, with 17 bases between. The CDR3 sequence: CASRADWGGSGNTIYF. CDR3 bases: TGTGCCAGCCGGGCGGATTGGGGGGGCTCTGGAAACACCATATATTTT.

This chain links TRBV7-2 with TRBJ2-1; 16 bases map to TRBD2. Germline CDR1 and CDR2: SGHTA and FQGNSA. This CDR3 is built from 15 residues. Germline trimming cut 5 bases from V and 15 bases from J; bases unmatched to any gene: 10. This chain's CDR3 is CASSPGGTSGRAGFF. CDR3 sequence (DNA): TGTGCCAGCAGCCCTGGAGGGACTAGCGGGAGGGCCGGGTTCTTC.

V gene TRBV18 combines with J gene TRBJ1-3, with 10 bases that match TRBD1. CDR1 is KGHSH and CDR2 is LQKENI in the germline V gene. This CDR3 has 16 residues. Trimming at V came to 4 bases and at J to 0 bases, leaving 3 bases not matched to a gene. The chain's CDR3 is CASSRTGGSSGNTIYF. DNA of the CDR3: TGTGCCAGCTCACGGACAGGGGGAAGCTCTGGAAACACCATATATTTT.

The chain carries TRBV4-1 and TRBJ1-1, with 9 bases lining up with TRBD1. Trimming at V came to 6 bases and at J to 3 bases, leaving 14 bases not matched to a gene. The CDR3 covers 17 residues. Germline V gene data show CDR1 as MGHRA and CDR2 as YSYEKL. The CDR3 DNA follows: TGCGCCAGCAGACGAGGACAGGGGAAGATTCGGGACACTGAAGCTTTCTTT. Encoded protein: CASRRGQGKIRDTEAFF.

This chain joins TRBV6-1 and TRBJ2-3; possible D gene TRBD1, 6 bases. The V end lost 2 bases, the J end lost 7 bases, and 13 bases lay between the germline ends. The CDR3 consists of 14 residues. Germline loops: CDR1 MNHNS, CDR2 SASEGT. The DNA for the CDR3 is TGTGCCAGCAGTGAAAAGGAGAGGGGGAATACGCAGTATTTT. Protein: CASSEKERGNTQYF.

This clone came up a few times. The V and J genes are TRBV14 and TRBJ1-6; 10 bases line up with TRBD1. This CDR3 has 16 residues. Germline V lookup: CDR1 SGHDN, CDR2 FVKESK. V lost 0 bases, J lost 9 bases, and 5 bases stayed unmatched. The CDR3 DNA follows: TGTGCCAGCAGCCAAGATGTGGGACAGGGGATTTCACCCCTCCACTTT. Protein: CASSQDVGQGISPLHF.

The chain recombines TRBV2 with TRBJ1-2; D is unresolved. CDR3 length: 10 residues. V was clipped by 11 bases and J by 2 bases, with 6 bases between them. From germline, CDR1 is SNHLY and CDR2 FYNNEI. CDR3 loop: CARRNYGYTF. CDR3 coding DNA: TGTGCCCGCCGGAACTATGGCTACACCTTC.

The J gene is TRBJ1-5, the V gene TRBV6-5; D not resolved. Germline CDR1 is MNHEY and CDR2 is SVGAGI. The CDR3 consists of 15 residues. The V end lost 6 bases, the J end lost 4 bases, and 16 bases lay between the germline ends. The CDR3 reads CASSTQTGGNQPQHF. The CDR3 nucleotides read TGTGCCAGCAGCACTCAGACGGGCGGTAATCAGCCCCAGCATTTT.

This sequence joins TRBV6-2 or TRBV6-3 and TRBJ2-3; D gene unclear. The CDR3 spans 15 residues. The V end was cut by 0 bases, the J end by 6 bases, with 13 bases between. Germline V gene lookup returns CDR1 MNHEY and CDR2 SVGEGT. CDR3 sequence: CASSYSSTAIDTQYF. In DNA, the CDR3 is TGTGCCAGCAGTTACTCGAGTACAGCGATCGATACGCAGTATTTT.

CDR3 sequence: CSVGSLAGVVDTQYF. For the CDR3, the DNA is TGCAGCGTTGGAAGTCTAGCGGGAGTTGTAGATACGCAGTATTTT. This sequence joins TRBV29-1 and TRBJ2-3; TRBD2 aligns across 10 bases. Germline values: CDR1 SQVTM, CDR2 ANQGSEA. With 4 bases clipped from V and 5 bases from J, the junction kept 9 bases outside the gene matches. The CDR3 totals 15 residues.

The chain employs TRBV6-4 and TRBJ2-3, with a tentative D call TRBD1 (6 bases). V was cut by 2 bases and J by 6 bases, with 15 bases left in between. Germline CDR1 reads MRHNA; CDR2 reads SNTAGT. CDR3 length equals 15 residues. CDR3 nucleotides: TGTGCCAGCAGTGACACCCCCTCAGGGGCGGATACGCAGTATTTT. Its translation is CASSDTPSGADTQYF.

J is TRBJ1-4 and V is TRBV5-1, with TRBD1 matching 7 bases. CDR1 is SGHRS, CDR2 YFSETQ, per germline. J gave up 3 bases and V 1 base, and 9 bases lay outside the gene matches. The CDR3 consists of 17 residues. CDR3 region: CASSLSARGNSNEKLFF. CDR3 bases: TGCGCCAGCAGCTTGTCTGCCAGGGGGAACTCTAATGAAAAACTGTTTTTT. Full variable domain (missing parts from reference TRBV5-1 and TRBJ1-4): KAGVTQTPRYLIKTRGQQVTLSCSPISGHRSVSWYQQTPGQGLQFLFEYFSETQRNKGNFPGRFSGRQFSNSRSEMNVSTLELGDSALYLCASSLSARGNSNEKLFFGSGTQLSVL.

V and J are TRBV11-1 and TRBJ2-7; D is tentatively TRBD1 or TRBD2 (5 bases each). Trimming shortened V by 6 bases and J by 6 bases, and 18 bases separated the two germline ends. The CDR3 runs to 14 residues. From germline, CDR1 is SGHAT and CDR2 FQDESV (reference sequence). The CDR3, as DNA: TGTGCCAGCAGAATCCGGGACGGGTATCGCGAGCAGTACTTC. This encodes CASRIRDGYREQYF.

V usage is TRBV6-8 and J usage is TRBJ2-2, with a tentative D call TRBD1 (5 bases). CDR1 and CDR2 (germline): MNHGY, SAAAGT. This CDR3 region has 17 residues. Trimming pared 6 bases from V and 1 base from J, leaving 18 bases between. CDR3 DNA sequence: TGTGCCAGCAGCTCTTATCCCAGGGTGAAGAACACCGGGGAGCTGTTTTTT. Translation: CASSSYPRVKNTGELFF.